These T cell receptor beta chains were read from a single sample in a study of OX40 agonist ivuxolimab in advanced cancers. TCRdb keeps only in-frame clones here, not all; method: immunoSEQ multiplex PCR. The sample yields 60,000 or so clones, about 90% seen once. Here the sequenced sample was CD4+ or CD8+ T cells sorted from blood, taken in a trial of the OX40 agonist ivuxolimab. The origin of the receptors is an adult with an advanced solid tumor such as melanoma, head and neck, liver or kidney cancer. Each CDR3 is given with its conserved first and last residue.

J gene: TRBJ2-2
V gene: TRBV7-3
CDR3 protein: CASSPSLAGNTGELFF

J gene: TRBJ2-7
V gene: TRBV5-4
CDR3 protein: CASSSGLASSYEQYF

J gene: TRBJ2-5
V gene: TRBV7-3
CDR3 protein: CASSFGSQETQYF

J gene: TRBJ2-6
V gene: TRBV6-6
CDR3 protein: CASNLGGERANVLTF

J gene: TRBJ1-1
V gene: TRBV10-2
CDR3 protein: CASSDRALNTEAFF

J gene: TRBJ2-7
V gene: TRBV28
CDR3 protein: CASCGSEQYF

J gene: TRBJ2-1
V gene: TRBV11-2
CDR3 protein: CASSSTARSSYNEQFF

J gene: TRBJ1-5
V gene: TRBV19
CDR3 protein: CASSHRDMTNQPQHF

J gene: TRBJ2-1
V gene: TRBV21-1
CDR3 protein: CASSYLTGIEENEQFF

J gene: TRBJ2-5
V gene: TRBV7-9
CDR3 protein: CASRKTWEETQYF

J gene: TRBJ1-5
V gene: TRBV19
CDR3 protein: CASSTQRGISNQPQHF

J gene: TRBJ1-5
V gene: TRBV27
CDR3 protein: CASSLTGRTNQPQHF

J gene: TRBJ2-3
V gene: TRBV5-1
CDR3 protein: CASSLELAAFTDTQYF

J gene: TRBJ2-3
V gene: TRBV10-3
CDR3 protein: CAIRAGRTDTQYF

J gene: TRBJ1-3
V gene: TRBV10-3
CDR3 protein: CAAAPGQSSGNTIYF

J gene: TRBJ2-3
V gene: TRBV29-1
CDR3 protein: CSVEPFQTDTQYF

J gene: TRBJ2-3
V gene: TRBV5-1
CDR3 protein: CASSFRLASDTQYF

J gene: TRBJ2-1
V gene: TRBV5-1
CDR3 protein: CASSLGTFNEQFF

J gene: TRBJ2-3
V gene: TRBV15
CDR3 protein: CATSRGPEADTQYF

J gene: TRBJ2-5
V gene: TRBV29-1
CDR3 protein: CSVGGGGETQYF

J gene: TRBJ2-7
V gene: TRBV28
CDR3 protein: CASSSPGWNEQYF

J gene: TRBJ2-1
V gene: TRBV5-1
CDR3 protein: CASSWDGSDEQFF

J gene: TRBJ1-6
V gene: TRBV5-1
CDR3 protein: CASSLAFGDRSPLHF

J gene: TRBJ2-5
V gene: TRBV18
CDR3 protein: CASSTSGPETQYF

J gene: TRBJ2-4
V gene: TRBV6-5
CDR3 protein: CASSRLAKNIQYF

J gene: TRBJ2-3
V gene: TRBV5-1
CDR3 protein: CASSSGSGMTDTQYF

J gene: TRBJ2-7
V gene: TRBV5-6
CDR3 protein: CASSFLGPYEQYF

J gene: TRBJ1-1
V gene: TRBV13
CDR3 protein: CASSGQGPEAFF

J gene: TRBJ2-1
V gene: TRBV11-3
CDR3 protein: CASSLRPGLAGPNEQFF

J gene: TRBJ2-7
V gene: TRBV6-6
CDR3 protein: CASRDTIAYEQYF

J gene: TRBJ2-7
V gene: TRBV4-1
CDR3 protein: CASSQDTARGHEQYF

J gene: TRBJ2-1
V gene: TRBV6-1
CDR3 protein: CASSPRLPSYNEQFF

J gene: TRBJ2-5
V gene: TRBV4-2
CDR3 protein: CASSQEEGAQYF

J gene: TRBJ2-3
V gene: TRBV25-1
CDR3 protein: CASSANRPSTDTQYF

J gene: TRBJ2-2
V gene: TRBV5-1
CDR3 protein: CASSLVLAGVPITNTGELFF

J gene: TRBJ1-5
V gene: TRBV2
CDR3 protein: CASSAGQNQPQHF

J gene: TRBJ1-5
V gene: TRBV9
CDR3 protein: CASSVLDSANQPQHF

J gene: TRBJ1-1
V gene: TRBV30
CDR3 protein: CAWSVSMARAFF

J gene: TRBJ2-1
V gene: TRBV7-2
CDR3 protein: CASSLFLAGAGEQFF

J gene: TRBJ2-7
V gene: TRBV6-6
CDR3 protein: CASSPLGGRRYEQYF